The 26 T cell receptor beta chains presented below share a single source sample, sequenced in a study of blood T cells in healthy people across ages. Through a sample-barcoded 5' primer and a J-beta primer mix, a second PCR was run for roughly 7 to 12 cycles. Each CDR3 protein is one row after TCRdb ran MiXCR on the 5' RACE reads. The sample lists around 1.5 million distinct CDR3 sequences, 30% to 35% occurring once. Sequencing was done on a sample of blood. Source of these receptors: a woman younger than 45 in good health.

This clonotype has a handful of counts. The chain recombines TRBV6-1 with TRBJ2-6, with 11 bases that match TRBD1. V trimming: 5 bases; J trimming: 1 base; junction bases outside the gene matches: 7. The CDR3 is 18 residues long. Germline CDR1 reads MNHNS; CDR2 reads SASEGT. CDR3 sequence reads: CASSRTGQGASGANVLTF. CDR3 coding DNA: TGTGCCAGCAGTCGAACCGGACAGGGGGCGTCTGGGGCCAACGTCCTGACTTTC.

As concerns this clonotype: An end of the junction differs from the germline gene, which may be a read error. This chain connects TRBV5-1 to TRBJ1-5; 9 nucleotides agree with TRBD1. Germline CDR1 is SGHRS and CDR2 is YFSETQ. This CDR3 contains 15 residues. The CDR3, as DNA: TGCGCCAGTAGCTGGGTGACAGGGGGGGGTCAGCCCCAGCATTTT. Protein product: CASSWVTGGGQPQHF.

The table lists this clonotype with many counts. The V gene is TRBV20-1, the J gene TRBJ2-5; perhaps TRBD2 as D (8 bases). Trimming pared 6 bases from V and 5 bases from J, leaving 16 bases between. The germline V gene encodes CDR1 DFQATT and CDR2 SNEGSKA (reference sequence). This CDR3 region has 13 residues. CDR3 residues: CSARGASGETQYF. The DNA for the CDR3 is TGCAGTGCCAGGGGGGCTAGCGGGGAGACCCAGTACTTC.

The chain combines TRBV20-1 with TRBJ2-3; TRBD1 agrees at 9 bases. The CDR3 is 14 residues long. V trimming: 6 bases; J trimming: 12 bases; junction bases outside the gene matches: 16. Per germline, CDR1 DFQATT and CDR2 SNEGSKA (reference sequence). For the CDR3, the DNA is TGCAGTGCCGAACCGGGACAGGGAGGGGGCGGTCAGTATTTT. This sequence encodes CSAEPGQGGGGQYF.

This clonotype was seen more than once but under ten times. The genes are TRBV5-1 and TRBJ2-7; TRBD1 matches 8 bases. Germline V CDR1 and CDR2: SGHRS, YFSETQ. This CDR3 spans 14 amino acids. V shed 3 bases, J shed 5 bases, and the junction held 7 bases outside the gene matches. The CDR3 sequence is CASSCTGGSNEQYF. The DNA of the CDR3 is TGCGCCAGCAGCTGCACAGGGGGTAGTAACGAGCAGTACTTC.

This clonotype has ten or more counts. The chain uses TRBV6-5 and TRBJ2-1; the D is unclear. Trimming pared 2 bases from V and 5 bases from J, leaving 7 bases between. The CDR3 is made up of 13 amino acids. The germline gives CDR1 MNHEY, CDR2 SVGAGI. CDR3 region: CASSYGLNNEQFF. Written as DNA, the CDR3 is TGTGCCAGCAGTTACGGTCTAAACAATGAGCAGTTCTTC.

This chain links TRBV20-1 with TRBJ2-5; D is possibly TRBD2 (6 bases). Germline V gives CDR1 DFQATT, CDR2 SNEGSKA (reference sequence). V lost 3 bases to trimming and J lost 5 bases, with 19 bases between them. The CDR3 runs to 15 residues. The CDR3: CSARSSPGEWETQYF. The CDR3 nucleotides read TGCAGTGCTAGGTCGTCCCCGGGGGAATGGGAGACCCAGTACTTC.

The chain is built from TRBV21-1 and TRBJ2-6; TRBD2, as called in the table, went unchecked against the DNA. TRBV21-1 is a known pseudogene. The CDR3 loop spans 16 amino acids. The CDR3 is CASSKGEGPGANVLTF. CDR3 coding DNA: TGTGCCAGCAGCAAAGGGGAGGGACCCGGGGCCAACGTCCTGACTTTC.

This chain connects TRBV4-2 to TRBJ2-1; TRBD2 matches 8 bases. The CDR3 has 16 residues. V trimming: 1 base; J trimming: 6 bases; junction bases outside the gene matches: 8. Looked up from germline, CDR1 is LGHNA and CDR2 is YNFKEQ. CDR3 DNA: TGTGCCAGCAGCCAAGCCTTGAGCGGGGGAGGCAATGAGCAGTTCTTC. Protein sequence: CASSQALSGGGNEQFF.

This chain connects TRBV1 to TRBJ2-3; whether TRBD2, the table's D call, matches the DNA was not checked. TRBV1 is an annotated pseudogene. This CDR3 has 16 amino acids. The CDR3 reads CTSSFWTSGGADTQYF. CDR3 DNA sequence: TGCACCAGCAGCTTCTGGACTAGCGGGGGGGCAGATACGCAGTATTTT.

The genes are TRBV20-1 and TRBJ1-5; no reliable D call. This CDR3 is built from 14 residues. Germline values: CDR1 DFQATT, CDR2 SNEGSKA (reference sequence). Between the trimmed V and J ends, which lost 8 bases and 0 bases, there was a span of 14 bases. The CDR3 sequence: CSHARGPSNQPQHF. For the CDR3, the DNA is TGCAGTCACGCCCGGGGTCCTAGCAATCAGCCCCAGCATTTT.

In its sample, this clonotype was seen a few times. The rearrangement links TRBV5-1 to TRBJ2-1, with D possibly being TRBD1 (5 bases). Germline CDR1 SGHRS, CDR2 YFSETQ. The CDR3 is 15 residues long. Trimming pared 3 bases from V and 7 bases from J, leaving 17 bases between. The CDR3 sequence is CASSSNARASNEQFF. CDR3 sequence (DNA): TGCGCCAGCAGCTCTAACGCCAGGGCTAGTAATGAGCAGTTCTTC. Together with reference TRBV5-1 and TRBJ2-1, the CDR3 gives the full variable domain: KAGVTQTPRYLIKTRGQQVTLSCSPISGHRSVSWYQQTPGQGLQFLFEYFSETQRNKGNFPGRFSGRQFSNSRSEMNVSTLELGDSALYLCASSSNARASNEQFFGPGTRLTVL.

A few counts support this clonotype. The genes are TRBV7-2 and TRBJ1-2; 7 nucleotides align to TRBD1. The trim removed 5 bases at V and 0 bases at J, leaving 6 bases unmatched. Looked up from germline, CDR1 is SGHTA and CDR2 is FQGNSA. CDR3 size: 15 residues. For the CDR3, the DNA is TGTGCCAGCAGCCGCCGACAGGGTACTAACTATGGCTACACCTTC. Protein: CASSRRQGTNYGYTF.

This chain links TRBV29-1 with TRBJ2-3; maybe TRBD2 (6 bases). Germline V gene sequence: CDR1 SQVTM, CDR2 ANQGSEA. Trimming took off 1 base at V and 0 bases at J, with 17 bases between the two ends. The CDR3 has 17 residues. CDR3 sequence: CSVEGFPNGGSTDTQYF. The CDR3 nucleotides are TGCAGCGTTGAAGGATTTCCTAACGGGGGAAGCACAGATACGCAGTATTTT.

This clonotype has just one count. CDR3 coding DNA: TGTGCCAGCAGCTTAGGTTACAGGGATGGCACTGAAGCTTTCTTT. Translation: CASSLGYRDGTEAFF. V gene TRBV7-6 combines with J gene TRBJ1-1, with a tentative D call TRBD1 (6 bases). This CDR3 is 15 amino acids long. Germline lookup yields CDR1 SGHVS and CDR2 FNYEAQ. Trimming took off 1 base at V and 4 bases at J, with 13 bases between the two ends. Complete variable domain (other parts from reference TRBV7-6 and TRBJ1-1): GAGVSQSPRYKVTKRGQDVALRCDPISGHVSLYWYRQALGQGPEFLTYFNYEAQQDKSGLPNDRFSAERPEGSISTLTIQRTEQRDSAMYRCASSLGYRDGTEAFFGQGTRLTVV.

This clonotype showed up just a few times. CDR3 protein: CASRTTGAPNEKLFF. CDR3 nucleotide sequence: TGTGCCAGCAGGACCACAGGGGCCCCTAATGAAAAACTGTTTTTT. The chain combines TRBV12-3 or TRBV12-4 with TRBJ1-4; 7 nucleotides line up with TRBD1. The V gene end was trimmed by 6 bases and the J gene end by 3 bases; junction bases not matched to a gene: 7. The CDR3 spans 15 residues.

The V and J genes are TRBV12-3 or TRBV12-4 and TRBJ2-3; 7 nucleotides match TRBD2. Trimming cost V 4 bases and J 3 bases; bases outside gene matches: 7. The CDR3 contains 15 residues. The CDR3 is CASSSRGGRTDTQYF. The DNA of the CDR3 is TGTGCCAGCAGTTCCCGGGGAGGGAGAACAGATACGCAGTATTTT.

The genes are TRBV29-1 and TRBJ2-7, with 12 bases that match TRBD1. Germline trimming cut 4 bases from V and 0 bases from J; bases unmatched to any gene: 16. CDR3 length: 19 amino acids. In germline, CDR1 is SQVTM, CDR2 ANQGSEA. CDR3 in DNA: TGCAGCGTTGGGGACAGGGGGCTTGGTGGGCTAGCAATCTCCTACGAGCAGTACTTC. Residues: CSVGDRGLGGLAISYEQYF.

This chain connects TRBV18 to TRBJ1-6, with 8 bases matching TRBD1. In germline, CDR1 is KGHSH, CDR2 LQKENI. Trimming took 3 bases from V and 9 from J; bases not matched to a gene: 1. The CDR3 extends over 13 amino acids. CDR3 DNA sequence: TGTGCCAGCTCACCGACAGGGGCTTCACCCCTCCACTTT. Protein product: CASSPTGASPLHF.

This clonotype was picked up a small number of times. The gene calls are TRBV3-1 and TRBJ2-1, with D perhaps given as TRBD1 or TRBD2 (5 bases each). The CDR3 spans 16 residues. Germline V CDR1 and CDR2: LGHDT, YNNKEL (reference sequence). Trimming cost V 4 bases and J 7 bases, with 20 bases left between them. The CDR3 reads CASSRQSGGGGNEQFF. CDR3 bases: TGTGCCAGCAGCCGACAGAGCGGAGGTGGTGGAAATGAGCAGTTCTTC.

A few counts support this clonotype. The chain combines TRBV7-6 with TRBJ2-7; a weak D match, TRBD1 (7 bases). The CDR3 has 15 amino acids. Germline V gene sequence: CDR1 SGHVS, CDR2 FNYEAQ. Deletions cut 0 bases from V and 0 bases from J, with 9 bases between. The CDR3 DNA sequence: TGTGCCAGCAGCTTAGCGGAGGGGGCCTCCTACGAGCAGTACTTC. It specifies CASSLAEGASYEQYF. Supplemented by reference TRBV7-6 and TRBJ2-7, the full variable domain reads GAGVSQSPRYKVTKRGQDVALRCDPISGHVSLYWYRQALGQGPEFLTYFNYEAQQDKSGLPNDRFSAERPEGSISTLTIQRTEQRDSAMYRCASSLAEGASYEQYFGPGTRLTVT.

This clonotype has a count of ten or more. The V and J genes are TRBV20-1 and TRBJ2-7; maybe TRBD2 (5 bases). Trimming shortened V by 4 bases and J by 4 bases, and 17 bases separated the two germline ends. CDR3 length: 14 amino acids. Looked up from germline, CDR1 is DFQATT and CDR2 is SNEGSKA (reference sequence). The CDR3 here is CSATDTPLDYEQYF. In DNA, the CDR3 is TGCAGTGCTACAGACACCCCACTAGATTACGAGCAGTACTTC.

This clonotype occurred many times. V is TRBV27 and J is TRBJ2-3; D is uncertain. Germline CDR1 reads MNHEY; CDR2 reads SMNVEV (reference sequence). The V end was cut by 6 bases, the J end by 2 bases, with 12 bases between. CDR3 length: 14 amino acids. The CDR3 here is CASSPGTDTDTQYF. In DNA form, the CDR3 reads TGTGCCAGCAGCCCCGGAACGGACACAGATACGCAGTATTTT.

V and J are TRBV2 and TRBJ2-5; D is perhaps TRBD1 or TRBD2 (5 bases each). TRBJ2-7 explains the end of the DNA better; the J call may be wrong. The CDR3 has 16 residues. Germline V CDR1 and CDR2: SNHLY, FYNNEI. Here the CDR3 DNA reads TGTGCCAGCAGGTCCCGGAGAGGGGAAAGCTCCTACGAGCAGTACTTC. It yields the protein CASRSRRGESSYEQYF.

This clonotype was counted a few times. The CDR3 DNA reads as TGTGCCAGCAGCTTAAATTCGCCAGGGGGCACAGATACGCAGTATTTT. Its protein is CASSLNSPGGTDTQYF. The gene calls are TRBV7-3 and TRBJ2-3, with TRBD1 as a possible D gene (6 bases). Trimming took off 1 base at V and 1 base at J, with 12 bases between the two ends. The CDR3 has 16 amino acids. The germline gives CDR1 SGHTA, CDR2 FQGTGA.

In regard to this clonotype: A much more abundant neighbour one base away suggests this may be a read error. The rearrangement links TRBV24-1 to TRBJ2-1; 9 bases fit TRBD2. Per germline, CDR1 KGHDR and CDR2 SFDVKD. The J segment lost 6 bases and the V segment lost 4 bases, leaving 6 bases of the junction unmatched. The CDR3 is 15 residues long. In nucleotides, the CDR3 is TGTGCCACCAGTGACCCCGGGACTAGCTGCAATGAGCAGTTCTTC. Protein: CATSDPGTSCNEQFF.